The 19 T cell receptor beta chains below come from one sample, sequenced in a study of T-cell reconstitution after alpha-beta-depleted transplantation in children. Unique molecular identifiers were incorporated into the prepared TCRbeta library. MiXCR, applied by TCRdb to the PCR reads, yields one record per CDR3 protein. The table lists about 500,000 distinct CDR3 sequences, about 31% of them singletons. Source: PBMCs from the stem cell graft donor, taken from the stem cell graft. The receptors originated from a human donor who donated a stem cell graft to a child with aplastic anemia.

This chain joins TRBV5-1 and TRBJ1-2; the D gene is possibly TRBD1 (5 bases). Germline assignment: CDR1 SGHRS and CDR2 YFSETQ. With 0 bases removed from V and 5 bases from J, the gap between germline ends came to 11 bases. There are 14 residues in the CDR3. This CDR3 reads CASSLEAAGYGYTF. In DNA form, the CDR3 reads TGCGCCAGCAGCTTGGAGGCGGCAGGGTATGGCTACACCTTC.

This chain uses TRBV13 with TRBJ1-1, with D unresolved. This CDR3 comprises 16 residues. V lost 1 base and J 5 bases, leaving 17 bases between the germline ends. Germline assignment: CDR1 PRHDT and CDR2 FYEKMQ (reference sequence). The CDR3 coding sequence is TGTGCCAGCAGCTTAGTTGGTTTCGTGGGCTGGACTGAAGCTTTCTTT. It specifies CASSLVGFVGWTEAFF.

This clonotype has at least ten counts. This chain connects TRBV29-1 to TRBJ2-2, with D perhaps TRBD1 (8 bases). Germline V lookup: CDR1 SQVTM, CDR2 ANQGSEA. The CDR3 sequence is 14 residues long. V was cut by 4 bases and J by 4 bases, with 13 bases left in between. CDR3 amino acids: CSVAHRGGTGELFF. As DNA, the CDR3 is TGCAGCGTTGCCCACAGGGGGGGCACCGGGGAGCTGTTTTTT.

V is TRBV20-1 and J is TRBJ2-3; the match to TRBD2 covers 14 bases. The CDR3 totals 15 residues. The germline CDR1 and CDR2 sequences are DFQATT and SNEGSKA (reference sequence). The trim removed 5 bases at V and 5 bases at J, leaving 6 bases unmatched. In DNA, the CDR3 is TGCAGTGCTTCCGGGACTAGCGGGAGTAGAGATACGCAGTATTTT. Amino acid sequence: CSASGTSGSRDTQYF.

In this sample, this clonotype turned up once. The genes are TRBV15 and TRBJ1-3; TRBD1 is a possible D gene (5 bases). This CDR3 has 13 amino acids. The germline V and J ends were trimmed by 5 bases and 16 bases, with 21 bases remaining between them. Looked up from germline, CDR1 is LNHNV and CDR2 is YYDKDF (reference sequence). CDR3 nucleotide sequence: TGTGCCACCAGCTCTCCCTCCCCGGGGGATTTCTATTTT. Translated: CATSSPSPGDFYF.

In this sample, this clonotype turned up a few times. The chain carries TRBV6-1 and TRBJ2-1; no firm D call. Trimming pared 6 bases from V and 4 bases from J, leaving 4 bases between. The germline CDR1 and CDR2 sequences are MNHNS and SASEGT. The CDR3 contains 11 residues. CDR3 region: CASRKYNEQFF. The CDR3 DNA is TGTGCCAGCAGAAAATACAATGAGCAGTTCTTC.

The rearrangement uses TRBV6-2 or TRBV6-3 and TRBJ2-4; tentatively, D is TRBD1 (6 bases). This CDR3 has 16 amino acids. Germline V gene sequence: CDR1 MNHEY, CDR2 SVGEGT. Trimming shortened V by 8 bases and J by 4 bases, and 21 bases separated the two germline ends. The CDR3: CASGGGQPLRKNIQYF. Written as DNA, the CDR3 is TGTGCCAGCGGCGGAGGACAGCCGCTCCGGAAAAACATTCAGTACTTC.

The CDR3, as DNA: TGCGCCAGCAGCTTCCTCCGGGACAGGGGGCACACTGAAGCTTTCTTT. This translates into CASSFLRDRGHTEAFF. The chain employs TRBV5-1 and TRBJ1-1, with TRBD1 identical over 12 bases. The CDR3 sequence is 16 residues long. V shed 2 bases and J 3 bases; nucleotides not matched to a gene: 5. Germline CDR1 and CDR2: SGHRS and YFSETQ.

This clonotype was seen a few times. The chain joins TRBV5-6 to TRBJ2-4; tentative D call: TRBD1 (5 bases). V gave up 0 bases and J gave up 6 bases, with 16 bases separating them. Germline V gene data show CDR1 as SGHDT and CDR2 as YYEEEE. This CDR3 has 16 residues. The CDR3, as DNA: TGTGCCAGCAGCTTGGAAGCCCCCCAGGGCCGAAACATTCAGTACTTC. Translated, it gives CASSLEAPQGRNIQYF.

The chain joins TRBV27 to TRBJ2-1; D is undetermined. Germline lookup yields CDR1 MNHEY and CDR2 SMNVEV (reference sequence). With 2 bases removed from V and 4 bases from J, the gap between germline ends came to 9 bases. The CDR3 runs 14 residues. CDR3 in amino acids: CASSLQPPYNEQFF. Written as DNA, the CDR3 is TGTGCCAGCAGTTTACAACCGCCGTACAATGAGCAGTTCTTC.

This sequence joins TRBV11-1 and TRBJ2-3; a possible D gene is TRBD1 (6 bases). Germline-derived CDR1 and CDR2 are SGHAT and FQDESV (reference sequence). The CDR3 consists of 16 residues. Trimming shortened V by 4 bases and J by 0 bases, and 14 bases separated the two germline ends. CDR3 DNA sequence: TGTGCCAGCAGCTCCCAGGACAGCCCTAGCACAGATACGCAGTATTTT. Protein sequence: CASSSQDSPSTDTQYF. The full variable domain, with the rest looked up from reference TRBV11-1 and TRBJ2-3, is EAEVAQSPRYKITEKSQAVAFWCDPISGHATLYWYRQILGQGPELLVQFQDESVVDDSQLPKDRFSAERLKGVDSTLKIQPAELGDSAMYLCASSSQDSPSTDTQYFGPGTRLTVL.

The chain recombines TRBV27 with TRBJ2-7; a possible D gene is TRBD2 (6 bases). The germline gives CDR1 MNHEY, CDR2 SMNVEV (reference sequence). V was cut by 6 bases and J by 0 bases, with 12 bases left in between. The CDR3 consists of 14 residues. CDR3 nucleotide sequence: TGTGCCAGCAGGACACTCGGGGGCTCCTACGAGCAGTACGTC. Protein product: CASRTLGGSYEQYV.

This clonotype was picked up one time. The chain is built from TRBV6-2 or TRBV6-3 and TRBJ1-2; TRBD1 matches at 7 bases. The V gene end was trimmed by 0 bases and the J gene end by 0 bases; junction bases not matched to a gene: 19. This CDR3 region has 21 residues. CDR1 and CDR2 from the germline V gene are MNHEY and SVGEGT. CDR3 DNA sequence: TGTGCCAGCAGTTACTCACCATCGGGAAGGAGGGGGCCTGAAACTAACTATGGCTACACCTTC. Amino acids: CASSYSPSGRRGPETNYGYTF.

The genes are TRBV18 and TRBJ2-3, with D perhaps TRBD1 or TRBD2 (6 bases each). From germline, CDR1 is KGHSH and CDR2 LQKENI. V was trimmed by 4 bases and J by 5 bases, leaving 16 bases between them. CDR3 size: 15 residues. This CDR3 reads CASSREGGAGDTQYF. The CDR3 nucleotides read TGTGCCAGCTCACGCGAGGGGGGCGCAGGAGATACGCAGTATTTT.

This clonotype appeared a few times. V and J are TRBV29-1 and TRBJ1-2; TRBD1 might be the D (5 bases). Germline CDR1 and CDR2: SQVTM and ANQGSEA. The V and J ends lost 7 bases and 1 base respectively, with 19 bases between them. This CDR3 has 15 amino acids. The CDR3 region has the DNA TGCAGCGGGGTGGGTGCAGGGTGGATTAACTATGGCTACACCTTC. It encodes CSGVGAGWINYGYTF.

The chain joins TRBV4-3 to TRBJ1-5; D perhaps matches TRBD1 (5 bases). Germline CDR1 is LGHNA and CDR2 is YSLEER. Trimming shortened V by 4 bases and J by 4 bases, and 20 bases separated the two germline ends. The CDR3 is 17 residues long. DNA for the CDR3: TGCGCCAGCAGCCCGGGGCACGGCGCATATCGGAATCAGCCCCAGCATTTT. This translates into CASSPGHGAYRNQPQHF.

This sequence joins TRBV7-9 and TRBJ1-1; tentatively, D is TRBD1 (5 bases). CDR3 length equals 16 residues. Trimming removed 2 bases at V and 7 bases at J, with 20 bases between. The germline V gene encodes CDR1 SEHNR and CDR2 FQNEAQ (reference sequence). CDR3 sequence (DNA): TGTGCCAGCAGCTTAACGGGGGGTGGACGGACAAATGAAGCTTTCTTT. This encodes CASSLTGGGRTNEAFF.

This clonotype was counted only a few times. The chain joins TRBV5-4 to TRBJ2-4; either TRBD1 or TRBD2 may fit D (6 bases each). The CDR3 runs to 14 residues. The germline V and J ends were trimmed by 0 bases and 6 bases, with 10 bases remaining between them. Germline V gene lookup returns CDR1 SGHNT and CDR2 YYREEE (reference sequence). This CDR3 reads CASSLEGGSNIQYF. The CDR3 DNA follows: TGTGCCAGCAGCTTGGAGGGGGGTTCAAACATTCAGTACTTC.

The chain couples TRBV11-2 to TRBJ2-2; the match to TRBD1 covers 7 bases. V was pared by 5 bases and J by 5 bases, with 5 bases of the junction left unmatched. The CDR3 length is 14 residues. Germline values: CDR1 SGHAT, CDR2 FQNNGV. CDR3 in amino acids: CASSDGTETGELFF. DNA of the CDR3: TGTGCCAGCAGCGACGGGACAGAGACCGGGGAGCTGTTTTTT.